This TCR beta chain was captured in a study of graft-versus-host responses after intestinal transplantation. About this clone itself: The target antigen is unknown.

TCRdb's table, derived via immunoSEQ multiplex PCR, lists solely in-frame clones and lacks some. The sample gives approximately 93,000 clones, around 92% of which show up once; about 0.073% is in the top ten. Trimming stripped 2 bases from V and 1 base from J, with 9 bases between. The length of the CDR3 is 15 residues. CDR1 is MDHEN and CDR2 is SYDVKM in the germline V gene. The receptor comes from a human donor who was the organ donor for an intestinal transplant. The sequencing used unstimulated CD8+ T cells sorted from spleen or lymph node cells, collected before transplant. The rearrangement joins TRBV28 to TRBJ1-5, with D possibly matching TRBD1 (6 bases). The CDR3 DNA reads as TGTGCCAGCAGTTTACTTGGACAGAGCAATCAGCCCCAGCATTTT. This encodes CASSLLGQSNQPQHF.